The clone carrying this T cell receptor (beta chain) was recorded at least ten times. The sample comes from a study of T cells in Graves' hyperthyroidism and ophthalmopathy. Stable Graves' hyperthyroidism meant no ophthalmopathy progression within 18 months. Diagnosis relied on clinical symptoms, serum thyroxine and TRAb, thyroid ultrasound and orbital computed tomography. Germline-derived CDR1 and CDR2 are LGHDT and YNNKEL (reference sequence). CDR3 length: 15 residues. V gave up 4 bases and J gave up 4 bases, with 16 bases separating them. Amplification yielded TCR beta CDR3 regions, with RNA transcripts as the source. The TCR CDR3 first-round RT-PCR relied on the HTBI primer set. A single record per CDR3 protein comes from TCRdb applying MiXCR to the multiplex PCR reads. This table has around 190,000 distinct CDR3 sequences, around a sixth appearing once.

Sequencing was carried out using blood. The chain uses TRBV3-1 and TRBJ1-2; D gene uncertain. This receptor was identified in a woman aged 45-65 years with Graves' hyperthyroidism. CDR3 coding DNA: TGTGCCAGCAGCCCATCGGTCGCCTCCCGCTATGGCTACACCTTC. This gives the protein CASSPSVASRYGYTF.